The sequence of this T cell receptor beta chain was determined in a study of T-cell memory formation after mild COVID-19. Study information: Clusters were largely donor specific.

There are a few counts of this clonotype. Its antigen is not known. The study, taken as a whole, reports: Among CD4+ contracting clones, most were CM and EM, and CD8+ ones EMRA. The authors did not confirm SARS-CoV-2 specificity of second-wave clones peaking day 37.

This CDR3 has 14 residues. V shed 1 base and J shed 8 bases, with 14 bases lying between them. Germline V gene lookup returns CDR1 SGHTA and CDR2 FQGNSA. With constant-segment primers, 5'RACE yielded cDNA libraries of TCR alpha and TCR beta that carried sample barcodes and UMIs. One entry per CDR3 protein, called by TCRdb with MiXCR from the 5' RACE reads. Here the sample spans some 180,000 distinct CDR3 sequences, over 10% being singletons. This sequence joins TRBV7-2 and TRBJ1-2; the D gene is possibly TRBD1 (5 bases). This clonotype was obtained from a man aged 18 to 30 who had mild COVID-19 (a few samples of this study predate the infection). Cell type and time point are not known. Sequences were obtained from PBMCs or a T cell subset sorted from them (not recorded which). The CDR3: CASSLVAGGGGYTF. In DNA form, the CDR3 reads TGTGCCAGCAGCTTAGTGGCGGGGGGTGGAGGCTACACCTTC. The whole variable domain, filled in from reference TRBV7-2 and TRBJ1-2, reads GAGVSQSPSNKVTEKGKDVELRCDPISGHTALYWYRQSLGQGLEFLIYFQGNSAPDKSGLPSDRFSAERTGGSVSTLTIQRTQQEDSAVYLCASSLVAGGGGYTFGSGTRLTVV.